This entry lists 9 T cell receptor beta chains sequenced from one sample in a study of blood T cell repertoires in COVID-19. Sequencing was performed with immunoSEQ multiplex PCR; in TCRdb, only in-frame clones are kept and a portion is missing. The sample records 150,000 or so clones, more than 85% being singletons. Sequences were obtained from peripheral blood. The source of these receptors is a man aged 18 to 30 with acute or convalescent COVID-19.

V usage is TRBV25-1 and J usage is TRBJ1-1; tentatively, D is TRBD1 (5 bases). The V gene lost 3 bases and the J gene lost 4 bases, with 9 bases spanning the gap. This CDR3 contains 13 residues. The germline gives CDR1 MGHDK, CDR2 SYGVNS. CDR3 DNA sequence: TGTGCCAGCAGTGAGGGGGGACCCACTGAAGCTTTCTTT. It translates to CASSEGGPTEAFF.

This chain connects TRBV25-1 to TRBJ1-1, with D possibly TRBD1 on 5 matching bases. The CDR3 runs 14 residues. With 0 bases removed from V and 6 bases from J, the gap between germline ends came to 11 bases. In germline, CDR1 is MGHDK, CDR2 SYGVNS. The CDR3, as DNA: TGTGCCAGCAGTGAATACGGGGGACGGCCTGAAGCTTTCTTT. Protein: CASSEYGGRPEAFF.

V and J are TRBV4-2 and TRBJ2-1, with TRBD2 identical over 10 bases. J gave up 7 bases and V 1 base, and 4 bases lay outside the gene matches. Germline values: CDR1 LGHNA, CDR2 YNFKEQ. The CDR3 runs to 15 residues. The CDR3 bases are TGTGCCAGCAGCCAAGCTAGCGGGGGACAGAATGAGCAGTTCTTC. It specifies CASSQASGGQNEQFF.

V and J are TRBV19 and TRBJ1-2; TRBD1 is a possible D gene (5 bases). From germline, CDR1 is LNHDA and CDR2 SQIVND (reference sequence). The CDR3 is made up of 13 amino acids. Trimming cost V 5 bases and J 8 bases, with 15 bases left between them. The CDR3 DNA reads as TGTGCCAGTAGTGGAGCCCAGGGTCTCGGCTACACCTTC. It codes for CASSGAQGLGYTF.

The rearrangement uses TRBV10-3 and TRBJ1-4; 11 nucleotides match TRBD1. Per the germline V gene, CDR1 is ENHRY and CDR2 is SYGVKD. Trimming took 3 bases from V and 11 from J; bases not matched to a gene: 8. The CDR3 consists of 15 residues. This CDR3 reads CAISDLGTGGEKLFF. As DNA, the CDR3 is TGTGCCATCAGTGACCTGGGGACAGGGGGAGAGAAACTGTTTTTT.

The gene calls are TRBV5-1 and TRBJ2-3; TRBD1 agrees at 12 bases. CDR3 length: 17 amino acids. J lost 2 bases, V lost 5 bases, and 9 bases had no gene match. CDR1 SGHRS and CDR2 YFSETQ come from the germline V gene. The CDR3 DNA reads TGCGCCAGCAGGTCGGGACAGGGGGCTCCGAACACAGATACGCAGTATTTT. Translated: CASRSGQGAPNTDTQYF.

The V gene is TRBV12-3 or TRBV12-4, the J gene TRBJ1-6; 7 positions match TRBD1. J lost 11 bases, V lost 4 bases, and 5 bases had no gene match. The CDR3 consists of 13 residues. The CDR3, as DNA: TGTGCCAGCAGTTCGACAGGGTTGACACCCCTCCACTTT. Translation gives CASSSTGLTPLHF.

The J gene is TRBJ1-6, the V gene TRBV7-3, with a possible D match to TRBD1 (5 bases). The germline V gene has CDR1 SGHTA and CDR2 FQGTGA. This CDR3 spans 13 amino acids. V shed 4 bases and J shed 10 bases, with 11 bases lying between them. CDR3 in DNA: TGTGCCAGCAGCTCCGGAGGGGCGTCACCCCTCCACTTT. It yields the protein CASSSGGASPLHF.

The chain recombines TRBV2 with TRBJ2-7; D unresolved. Trimming cost V 5 bases and J 0 bases, with 5 bases left between them. Germline V lookup: CDR1 SNHLY, CDR2 FYNNEI. The CDR3 covers 12 residues. This CDR3 reads CASSPFSYEQYF. In DNA, the CDR3 is TGTGCCAGCAGTCCCTTCTCCTACGAGCAGTACTTC.